The 30 T cell receptor beta chains listed next were all sequenced from one sample in a study of CD8 T cells in ankylosing spondylitis. Study-wide results and caveats: The study identified a TCR beta motif of roughly eight highly homologous variants that appeared characteristic of ankylosing spondylitis blood.

For these TCRs, the target antigens are not known. TCRdb analysed the 5' RACE reads with MiXCR anew, one entry per CDR3 protein. The sample includes under 950,000 distinct CDR3 sequences, 15% to 20% of them seen just once. The sequencing sample was made of blood, either unsorted or a sorted T cell fraction (not recorded which). All receptors derive from a male donor with ankylosing spondylitis.

The chain links TRBV20-1 to TRBJ2-5, with 8 bases fitting TRBD1. The CDR3 length is 17 residues. The junction had 15 bases not matched to a gene; V was cut back by 6 bases and J by 0 bases. Germline-derived CDR1 and CDR2 are DFQATT and SNEGSKA (reference sequence). CDR3 DNA sequence: TGCAGTGCAACGACAGGGGCCAAGAGTGGGGACCAAGAGACCCAGTACTTC. Encoded protein: CSATTGAKSGDQETQYF.

This clonotype appeared once. V gene TRBV20-1 combines with J gene TRBJ1-5; TRBD1 might be the D (5 bases). The V and J ends lost 2 bases and 7 bases respectively, with 21 bases between them. Looked up from germline, CDR1 is DFQATT and CDR2 is SNEGSKA (reference sequence). The CDR3 runs 16 residues. CDR3 in DNA: TGCAGTGCTAGATCACCGGGACCTCCGTCGAGCCAGCCCCAGCATTTT. Residues: CSARSPGPPSSQPQHF.

This clonotype was counted at least ten times. V gene TRBV20-1 combines with J gene TRBJ2-5, with D possibly TRBD1 on 6 matching bases. The CDR3 consists of 14 residues. CDR1 is DFQATT and CDR2 is SNEGSKA in the germline V gene (reference sequence). V dropped 2 bases and J dropped 2 bases, with 12 bases sitting between them. The CDR3: CSARTGTPQETQYF. The DNA for the CDR3 is TGCAGTGCTAGAACCGGGACACCACAAGAGACCCAGTACTTC.

The chain employs TRBV3-1 and TRBJ2-7, with TRBD2 matching over 7 bases. With V trimmed by 0 bases and J by 0 bases, 5 bases remained unmatched. Germline V CDR1 and CDR2: LGHDT, YNNKEL (reference sequence). The CDR3 is 16 amino acids. CDR3 DNA sequence: TGTGCCAGCAGCCAAGACCGGCGGGGGTACTCCTACGAGCAGTACTTC. It encodes CASSQDRRGYSYEQYF.

A few counts support this clonotype. The chain joins TRBV7-2 to TRBJ2-1, with D maybe TRBD2 (5 bases). Trimming cost V 4 bases and J 0 bases, with 10 bases left between them. CDR3 length: 15 amino acids. From germline, CDR1 is SGHTA and CDR2 FQGNSA. The CDR3 loop is CASSSRVSSYNEQFF. The DNA for the CDR3 is TGTGCCAGCAGCTCGCGGGTAAGCTCCTACAATGAGCAGTTCTTC.

This clonotype occurred many times. The chain joins TRBV9 to TRBJ2-3, with unresolved D. The CDR3 sequence is 17 residues long. V lost 3 bases and J 0 bases, leaving 17 bases between the germline ends. Looked up from germline, CDR1 is SGDLS and CDR2 is YYNGEE. CDR3 region: CASSALDWLPSTDTQYF. In DNA, the CDR3 is TGTGCCAGCAGCGCCCTAGATTGGCTACCTAGCACAGATACGCAGTATTTT.

This clonotype occurred a few times. The chain recombines TRBV4-1 with TRBJ2-5; 10 bases are shared with TRBD2. V dropped 0 bases and J dropped 5; count of bases not matched to a gene: 9. Germline V gene data show CDR1 as MGHRA and CDR2 as YSYEKL. CDR3 size: 17 residues. The CDR3 DNA sequence: TGCGCCAGCAGCCAAGATAGTATTCTAGCGGGGGCTGAGACCCAGTACTTC. The encoded protein is CASSQDSILAGAETQYF.

The chain recombines TRBV7-3 with TRBJ1-6; no reliable D call. CDR1 SGHTA and CDR2 FQGTGA come from the germline V gene. V lost 2 bases and J lost 0, with 11 bases in between. CDR3 length equals 17 residues. The CDR3 DNA reads TGTGCCAGCAGCTTAGGAGGGCCGAGCTCCTATAATTCACCCCTCCACTTT. Its protein is CASSLGGPSSYNSPLHF.

In this sample, this clonotype turned up a few times. The J gene is TRBJ2-1, the V gene TRBV9; possibly TRBD2 for D (6 bases). Per germline, CDR1 SGDLS and CDR2 YYNGEE. CDR3 size: 17 residues. V shed 3 bases and J shed 5 bases, with 21 bases lying between them. The CDR3 here is CASSGRGGTGLHNEQFF. The CDR3 bases are TGTGCCAGCAGCGGAAGGGGAGGTACGGGACTTCACAATGAGCAGTTCTTC.

This clonotype occurred a few times. The rearrangement links TRBV20-1 to TRBJ2-7, with D possibly being TRBD2 (5 bases). Germline values: CDR1 DFQATT, CDR2 SNEGSKA (reference sequence). The CDR3 is 13 residues long. V dropped 5 bases and J dropped 2 bases, with 13 bases sitting between them. CDR3 loop: CSARNRRTYEQYF. CDR3 nucleotides: TGCAGTGCTCGAAACCGGAGGACCTACGAGCAGTACTTC.

This clonotype was recorded a few times. The rearrangement joins TRBV29-1 to TRBJ2-7; 9 positions match TRBD1. V lost 2 bases and J lost 6; bases outside the gene matches: 8. This CDR3 is built from 14 residues. CDR1 SQVTM and CDR2 ANQGSEA come from the germline V gene. DNA of the CDR3: TGCAGCGTTGAATACGGACAGGGGACTGGCGAGCAGTACTTC. Protein: CSVEYGQGTGEQYF.

The chain joins TRBV7-2 to TRBJ2-7; TRBD2 is a possible D gene (6 bases). This CDR3 comprises 14 residues. Germline loops: CDR1 SGHTA, CDR2 FQGNSA. Trimming pared 4 bases from V and 7 bases from J, leaving 17 bases between. The CDR3: CASSSDTGDTEQYF. The CDR3 DNA reads as TGTGCCAGCAGCTCGGATACGGGGGATACGGAGCAGTACTTC.

This clonotype was found a few times. The V and J genes are TRBV28 and TRBJ2-2; 7 nucleotides match TRBD2. The CDR3 totals 15 residues. The germline V gene has CDR1 MDHEN and CDR2 SYDVKM. V trimming: 4 bases; J trimming: 1 base; junction bases outside the gene matches: 3. CDR3 DNA: TGTGCCAGCAGTTCCGGCGGGGGGAACACCGGGGAGCTGTTTTTT. Amino acid sequence: CASSSGGGNTGELFF.

This chain joins TRBV20-1 and TRBJ2-7; 11 bases agree with TRBD1. V lost 6 bases to trimming and J lost 2 bases; unmatched junction nucleotides: 9. Germline values: CDR1 DFQATT, CDR2 SNEGSKA (reference sequence). This CDR3 region has 15 residues. CDR3 region: CSANAPGQGAYEQYF. The CDR3 nucleotides are TGCAGTGCGAACGCTCCGGGACAGGGGGCCTACGAGCAGTACTTC.

The chain is built from TRBV6-2 or TRBV6-3 and TRBJ1-5; the match to TRBD1 covers 7 bases. CDR1 is MNHEY and CDR2 is SVGEGT in the germline V gene. The V segment lost 2 bases and the J segment 11 bases; nucleotides outside the gene matches: 6. CDR3 length: 13 amino acids. CDR3 nucleotides: TGTGCCAGCAGTTACGGGGACAGCACGACCCAGCATTTT. Its protein is CASSYGDSTTQHF.

The rearrangement links TRBV5-1 to TRBJ2-1, with D perhaps TRBD1 (5 bases). There are 14 residues in the CDR3. The V end lost 4 bases, the J end lost 7 bases, and 15 bases lay between the germline ends. Germline V gene data show CDR1 as SGHRS and CDR2 as YFSETQ. This chain's CDR3 is CASSLGIAGNEQFF. Written as DNA, the CDR3 is TGCGCCAGCAGCCTGGGTATAGCAGGGAATGAGCAGTTCTTC.

This chain joins TRBV14 and TRBJ2-1; unclear D gene. V dropped 4 bases and J dropped 14 bases, with 12 bases sitting between them. Per the germline V gene, CDR1 is SGHDN and CDR2 is FVKESK. The CDR3 is 11 amino acids. Written as DNA, the CDR3 is TGTGCCAGCAGCCGAGGTCGGACGGAGTTCTTC. Translated: CASSRGRTEFF.

This clonotype was counted ten times or more. DNA of the CDR3: TGTGCCAGCAACCAGGGAACCGGGGAGCTGTTTTTT. Amino acids: CASNQGTGELFF. J is TRBJ2-2 and V is TRBV3-1, with D possibly matching TRBD1 (5 bases). The germline CDR1 and CDR2 sequences are LGHDT and YNNKEL (reference sequence). Trimming pared 7 bases from V and 5 bases from J, leaving 8 bases between. The CDR3 is 12 amino acids.

The rearrangement uses TRBV28 and TRBJ2-1; D remains unclear. There are 15 residues in the CDR3. Germline loops: CDR1 MDHEN, CDR2 SYDVKM. V was shortened by 5 bases and J by 4 bases, with 15 bases between the two germline ends. The CDR3 coding sequence is TGTGCCAGCAGTAGAGGCGAGGTTTCTTACAATGAGCAGTTCTTC. It translates to CASSRGEVSYNEQFF.

This clonotype was counted between two and nine times. This chain joins TRBV20-1 and TRBJ2-1; 10 bases line up with TRBD2. V lost 0 bases to trimming and J lost 7 bases; unmatched junction nucleotides: 6. Germline values: CDR1 DFQATT, CDR2 SNEGSKA (reference sequence). The CDR3 spans 15 residues. The CDR3 region has the DNA TGCAGTGCTAGAGATCCCGGACTAGCGGTAAATGAGCAGTTCTTC. It translates to CSARDPGLAVNEQFF.

In its sample, this clonotype was seen a few times. V and J are TRBV5-1 and TRBJ2-5; D unclear. The V end lost 5 bases, the J end lost 3 bases, and 17 bases lay between the germline ends. Germline CDR1 is SGHRS and CDR2 is YFSETQ. The CDR3 is 15 amino acids. The CDR3 reads CASRSGVGVKETQYF. The CDR3 coding sequence is TGCGCCAGCAGGTCCGGTGTGGGCGTCAAAGAGACCCAGTACTTC.

The CDR3 region is CASSLAGARGAEQYF. The CDR3, as DNA: TGTGCCAGCAGCTTAGCGGGAGCCAGAGGAGCAGAGCAGTACTTC. The rearrangement uses TRBV7-2 and TRBJ2-7; a possible D gene is TRBD2 (5 bases). V lost 0 bases and J 7 bases, leaving 16 bases between the germline ends. Germline loops: CDR1 SGHTA, CDR2 FQGNSA. The CDR3 spans 15 residues.

This chain links TRBV5-1 with TRBJ2-5, with TRBD2 matching over 13 bases. The germline gives CDR1 SGHRS, CDR2 YFSETQ. V dropped 4 bases and J dropped 8; count of bases not matched to a gene: 8. The length of the CDR3 is 15 residues. The CDR3 reads CASSKGTSGEVTQYF. The CDR3 nucleotides are TGCGCCAGCAGCAAGGGGACTAGCGGGGAGGTAACCCAGTACTTC.

The CDR3 nucleotides read TGCAGCGTTGAAGTCGGGACAGGGCGACTCGCAGATACGCAGTATTTT. This translates into CSVEVGTGRLADTQYF. The chain combines TRBV29-1 with TRBJ2-3; 9 bases map to TRBD1. CDR1 SQVTM and CDR2 ANQGSEA come from the germline V gene. This CDR3 is built from 16 residues. The V gene end was trimmed by 1 base and the J gene end by 4 bases; junction bases not matched to a gene: 9.

Only a few counts were recorded for this clonotype. The chain has TRBV10-3 and TRBJ2-1; 8 bases agree with TRBD2. V shed 2 bases and J 1 base; nucleotides not matched to a gene: 4. The CDR3 is made up of 16 amino acids. The V gene's germline CDR1 is ENHRY and CDR2 SYGVKD. The chain's CDR3 is CAISEASGSSYNEQFF. The CDR3 bases are TGTGCCATCAGTGAGGCCAGCGGGAGTTCCTACAATGAGCAGTTCTTC.

This clonotype was detected ten times or more. The CDR3 DNA is TGTGCCAGCAGCCAAGACGCGGGGGGAGGGGCCAACGTCCTGACTTTC. Translating gives CASSQDAGGGANVLTF. The chain is built from TRBV4-2 and TRBJ2-6; 8 bases line up with TRBD2. The V and J ends lost 0 bases and 4 bases, in that order; junction bases with no gene match: 2. Germline loops: CDR1 LGHNA, CDR2 YNFKEQ. This CDR3 is built from 16 residues.

This clonotype was detected a few times. V and J are TRBV29-1 and TRBJ1-2; TRBD1 might be the D (6 bases). Trimming took off 4 bases at V and 4 bases at J, with 13 bases between the two ends. Germline CDR1 and CDR2: SQVTM and ANQGSEA. The CDR3 has 13 residues. The CDR3 here is CSVASGAGYGYTF. CDR3 coding DNA: TGCAGCGTTGCCTCAGGGGCAGGCTATGGCTACACCTTC.

This clonotype appeared a few times. The CDR3 protein is CASSLKAGGINEQFF. The CDR3 DNA sequence: TGTGCCAGCAGCTTGAAAGCGGGAGGGATAAATGAGCAGTTCTTC. The chain employs TRBV7-9 and TRBJ2-1; TRBD2 matches 10 bases. Trimming cost V 3 bases and J 7 bases; bases outside gene matches: 6. The CDR3 extends over 15 amino acids. The germline gives CDR1 SEHNR, CDR2 FQNEAQ (reference sequence).

A few counts support this clonotype. V is TRBV12-3 or TRBV12-4 and J is TRBJ2-3, with a possible D match to TRBD2 (5 bases). Trimming removed 3 bases at V and 0 bases at J, with 16 bases between. The CDR3 is 17 residues long. DNA of the CDR3: TGTGCCAGCAGTTTTCTCTTCGGCAGGACTAGCACAGATACGCAGTATTTT. Translated, it gives CASSFLFGRTSTDTQYF.

The J gene is TRBJ2-3, the V gene TRBV28; weak D call: TRBD1 (5 bases). V lost 3 bases, J lost 4 bases, and 14 bases lay in between. The CDR3 loop spans 15 amino acids. Per germline, CDR1 MDHEN and CDR2 SYDVKM. The CDR3 here is CASSFSGRVADTQYF. DNA for the CDR3: TGTGCCAGCAGTTTTTCTGGCAGGGTGGCAGATACGCAGTATTTT.